This T cell receptor beta chain is drawn from a study of technical replicates of blood from a few donors. Germline lookup yields CDR1 LNHDA and CDR2 SQIVND (reference sequence). Trimming removed 3 bases from V and 6 bases from J, with 11 bases in between. The CDR3 loop spans 13 amino acids. This table comes from immunoSEQ multiplex PCR, and its TCRdb copy is limited to in-frame clones, with some not included. Found here are 45,000 to 60,000 clones, roughly 95% of them singletons; the top ten hold over 2.5%. The chain employs TRBV19 and TRBJ1-1; TRBD1 is a possible D gene (6 bases). The specimen was PBMCs. The source is a human donor in good health. Some clones in this sample may be carry-over from other donors' samples. CDR3 DNA: TGTGCCAGTAGTATTTGGGGGCGGGCTGAAGCTTTCTTT. Its translation is CASSIWGRAEAFF.